One and the same sample provided the 17 T cell receptor beta chains below, sequenced in a study of T cell repertoires in cytomegalovirus infection. TCRdb called the reads again in MiXCR, with one record for every CDR3 protein. The sample has 250,000 or so distinct CDR3 sequences, 12% seen once. The sample taken for sequencing was PBMCs. The source of these receptors is a human donor in good health (CMV status not recorded). Some clones in this sample may be carry-over from other donors' samples.

The chain couples TRBV7-2 to TRBJ1-1; possible D gene TRBD1, 5 bases. CDR1 is SGHTA, CDR2 FQGNSA, per germline. V was clipped by 5 bases and J by 10 bases, with 14 bases between them. The CDR3 consists of 12 residues. CDR3 sequence (DNA): TGTGCCAGCAGCCGGGACCCCCCGGGAGCTTTCTTT. Its translation is CASSRDPPGAFF.

This clonotype has just one count. J is TRBJ2-3 and V is TRBV9, with 10 bases lining up with TRBD2. Germline V gene lookup returns CDR1 SGDLS and CDR2 YYNGEE. V lost 3 bases to trimming and J lost 5 bases; unmatched junction nucleotides: 9. The CDR3 length is 16 residues. The CDR3 DNA is TGTGCCAGCAGCGGGACTAGCGGCCCTCCGGTAGATACGCAGTATTTT. Its translation is CASSGTSGPPVDTQYF.

This clonotype was picked up many times. This chain connects TRBV29-1 to TRBJ1-2; D possibly corresponds to TRBD1 (5 bases). The CDR3 is 12 amino acids. The V gene lost 8 bases and the J gene lost 8 bases, with 18 bases spanning the gap. Germline assignment: CDR1 SQVTM and CDR2 ANQGSEA. The CDR3 protein is CSTWGGATGYTF. The DNA for the CDR3 is TGCAGCACATGGGGAGGGGCGACGGGCTACACCTTC.

This clonotype was counted between two and nine times. The J gene is TRBJ1-6, the V gene TRBV14; D is undetermined. CDR3 length: 13 residues. In germline, CDR1 is SGHDN, CDR2 FVKESK. The V gene lost 1 base and the J gene lost 7 bases, with 5 bases spanning the gap. The DNA of the CDR3 is TGTGCCAGCAGCCAAGTCGCGAATTCACCCCTCCACTTT. Protein product: CASSQVANSPLHF.

This clonotype appeared a few times. The rearrangement joins TRBV6-2 or TRBV6-3 to TRBJ2-6; 9 nucleotides line up with TRBD2. CDR1 is MNHEY, CDR2 SVGEGT, per germline. V shed 6 bases and J 0 bases; nucleotides not matched to a gene: 6. The CDR3 is 17 residues long. CDR3 coding DNA: TGTGCCAGCAGCACGACTAGCGGTCCCTCTGGGGCCAACGTCCTGACTTTC. The encoded protein is CASSTTSGPSGANVLTF.

In regard to this clonotype: A much larger clone sits a single nucleotide away, making a read error possible. The rearrangement uses TRBV19 and TRBJ2-2; tentatively, D is TRBD2 (6 bases). This CDR3 region has 16 residues. CDR1 is LNHDA and CDR2 is SQIVND in the germline V gene (reference sequence). For the CDR3, the DNA is TGTGCCAGTAGACCACCGGGCCTAGCGCGTGGCGGGGAGCTGATTTTT. Translating gives CASRPPGLARGGELIF.

This clonotype was counted many times. This chain links TRBV7-2 with TRBJ2-7; D possibly corresponds to TRBD2 (5 bases). The germline gives CDR1 SGHTA, CDR2 FQGNSA. V dropped 1 base and J dropped 2 bases, with 9 bases sitting between them. The CDR3 is 14 amino acids. Here the CDR3 DNA reads TGTGCCAGCAGCTTAGTGGGAGCTGCCTACGAGCAGTACTTC. Translating it yields CASSLVGAAYEQYF.

The chain carries TRBV6-2 or TRBV6-3 and TRBJ1-3, with D hard to call. The ends were cut back, 6 bases at V and 0 bases at J, with 12 bases in the middle. The CDR3 has 15 residues. The V gene's germline CDR1 is MNHEY and CDR2 SVGEGT. The chain's CDR3 is CASSTRETSGNTIYF. The CDR3 nucleotides are TGTGCCAGCAGCACTCGGGAGACCTCTGGAAACACCATATATTTT.

The chain has TRBV2 and TRBJ2-2, with D possibly TRBD1 on 5 matching bases. CDR1 SNHLY and CDR2 FYNNEI come from the germline V gene. V dropped 2 bases and J dropped 0 bases, with 10 bases sitting between them. This CDR3 spans 16 amino acids. The CDR3 DNA reads as TGTGCCAGCAGTGAACGGGTAGGGGCGAACACCGGGGAGCTGTTTTTT. This codes for CASSERVGANTGELFF.

This clonotype has more than one count but fewer than ten. The chain couples TRBV20-1 to TRBJ2-3; tentatively, D is TRBD2 (5 bases). The CDR3 contains 15 residues. Germline CDR1 DFQATT, CDR2 SNEGSKA (reference sequence). Between the trimmed V and J ends, which lost 5 bases and 0 bases, there was a span of 15 bases. The CDR3 nucleotides read TGCAGTGCTCGCTCTCTAGCCACTAGCACAGATACGCAGTATTTT. Amino acid sequence: CSARSLATSTDTQYF.

This clonotype was detected a few times. J is TRBJ2-3 and V is TRBV10-3; D is uncertain. Germline loops: CDR1 ENHRY, CDR2 SYGVKD. Trimming removed 5 bases at V and 3 bases at J, with 9 bases between. CDR3 length: 13 amino acids. CDR3 in amino acids: CAISSDVTDTQYF. The CDR3, as DNA: TGTGCCATCAGTTCTGACGTGACAGATACGCAGTATTTT.

As DNA, the CDR3 is TGTGCCAGCAGCGCCCGAAGGGTCTCCTACAATGAGCAGTTCTTC. The encoded protein is CASSARRVSYNEQFF. The V call is TRBV5-6, the J call TRBJ2-1, with unresolved D. Trimming removed 4 bases from V and 0 bases from J, with 11 bases in between. The germline V gene has CDR1 SGHDT and CDR2 YYEEEE. This CDR3 region has 15 residues.

In its sample, this clonotype was seen many times. The chain employs TRBV7-2 and TRBJ2-4, with D possibly TRBD1 on 5 matching bases. V lost 1 base to trimming and J lost 5 bases, with 6 bases between them. The germline V gene encodes CDR1 SGHTA and CDR2 FQGNSA. The CDR3 covers 13 residues. CDR3 residues: CASSLGGQNIQYF. In DNA, the CDR3 is TGTGCCAGCAGCTTAGGGGGCCAAAACATTCAGTACTTC. Full variable domain (missing parts from reference TRBV7-2 and TRBJ2-4): GAGVSQSPSNKVTEKGKDVELRCDPISGHTALYWYRQSLGQGLEFLIYFQGNSAPDKSGLPSDRFSAERTGGSVSTLTIQRTQQEDSAVYLCASSLGGQNIQYFGAGTRLSVL.

This clonotype was seen repeatedly, ten times or more. The rearrangement uses TRBV29-1 and TRBJ2-3; D might be TRBD1 or TRBD2, each matching 5 bases. The germline CDR1 and CDR2 sequences are SQVTM and ANQGSEA. CDR3 length: 14 residues. V was pared by 7 bases and J by 0 bases, with 14 bases between. CDR3: CSAVGPGSTDTQYF. In DNA form, the CDR3 reads TGCAGCGCCGTGGGACCCGGGAGCACAGATACGCAGTATTTT.

This clonotype was recorded many times. This rearrangement joins TRBV12-3 or TRBV12-4 to TRBJ1-6, with D unclear. The CDR3 is made up of 14 amino acids. Trimming shortened V by 6 bases and J by 9 bases, and 15 bases separated the two germline ends. Written as DNA, the CDR3 is TGTGCCAGCAGGGGTTTAGGGAGTAGTTCACCCCTCCACTTT. Translation: CASRGLGSSSPLHF.

This clonotype was observed a handful of times. The CDR3 here is CASSTGGLASYNEQFF. CDR3 in DNA: TGTGCCAGCAGCACGGGGGGACTAGCGAGCTACAATGAGCAGTTCTTC. The rearrangement joins TRBV6-2 or TRBV6-3 to TRBJ2-1; 10 bases line up with TRBD2. Per germline, CDR1 MNHEY and CDR2 SVGEGT. The trim removed 6 bases at V and 3 bases at J, leaving 8 bases unmatched. The CDR3 extends over 16 amino acids.

This chain joins TRBV6-6 and TRBJ2-7, with TRBD2 matching 7 bases. Germline lookup yields CDR1 MNHNY and CDR2 SVGAGI (reference sequence). The CDR3 is 12 residues long. V shed 7 bases, J shed 2 bases, and the junction held 2 bases outside the gene matches. The CDR3 nucleotides are TGTGCCAGCATGGGGGGGGCCTACGAGCAGTACTTC. It is translated as CASMGGAYEQYF.